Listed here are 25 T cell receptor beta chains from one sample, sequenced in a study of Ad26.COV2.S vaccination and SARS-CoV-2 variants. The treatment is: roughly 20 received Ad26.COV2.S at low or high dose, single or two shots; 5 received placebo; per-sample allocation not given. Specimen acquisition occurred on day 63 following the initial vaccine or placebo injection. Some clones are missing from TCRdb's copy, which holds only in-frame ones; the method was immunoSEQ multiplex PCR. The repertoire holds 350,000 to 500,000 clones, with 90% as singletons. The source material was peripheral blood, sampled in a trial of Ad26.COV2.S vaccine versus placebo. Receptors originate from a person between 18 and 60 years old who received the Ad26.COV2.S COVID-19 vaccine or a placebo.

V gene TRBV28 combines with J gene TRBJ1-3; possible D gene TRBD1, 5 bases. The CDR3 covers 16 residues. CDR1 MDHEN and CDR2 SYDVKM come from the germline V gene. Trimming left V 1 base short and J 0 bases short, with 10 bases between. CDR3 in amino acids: CASSLYVGASGNTIYF. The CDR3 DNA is TGTGCCAGCAGTTTATATGTCGGGGCCTCTGGAAACACCATATATTTT.

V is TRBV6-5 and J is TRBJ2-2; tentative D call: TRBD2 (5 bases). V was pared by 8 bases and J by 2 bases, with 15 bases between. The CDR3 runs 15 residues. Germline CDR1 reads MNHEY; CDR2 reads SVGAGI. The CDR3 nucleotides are TGTGCCAGCGGACTGGACGAGGGTAACACCGGGGAGCTGTTTTTT. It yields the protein CASGLDEGNTGELFF.

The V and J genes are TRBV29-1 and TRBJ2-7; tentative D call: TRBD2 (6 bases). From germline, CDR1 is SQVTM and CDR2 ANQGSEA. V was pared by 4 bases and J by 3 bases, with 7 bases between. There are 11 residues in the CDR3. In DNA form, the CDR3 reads TGCAGCGTTGCGACTAGCTACGAGCAGTACTTC. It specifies CSVATSYEQYF.

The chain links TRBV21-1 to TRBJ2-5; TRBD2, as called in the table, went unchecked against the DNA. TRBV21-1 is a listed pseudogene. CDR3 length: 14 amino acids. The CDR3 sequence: CASSPGLALETQYF. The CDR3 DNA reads TGTGCCAGCAGCCCGGGACTAGCGTTGGAGACCCAGTACTTC.

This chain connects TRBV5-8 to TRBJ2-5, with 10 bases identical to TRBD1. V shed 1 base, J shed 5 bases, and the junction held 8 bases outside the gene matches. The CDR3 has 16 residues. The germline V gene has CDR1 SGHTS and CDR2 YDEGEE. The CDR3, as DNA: TGTGCCAGCAGCTTGATTAGACAGGGGGCGCGGGAGACCCAGTACTTC. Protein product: CASSLIRQGARETQYF. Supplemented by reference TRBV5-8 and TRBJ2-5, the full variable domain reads EAGVTQSPTHLIKTRGQQATLRCSPISGHTSVYWYQQALGLGLQFLLWYDEGEERNRGNFPPRFSGRQFPNYSSELNVNALELEDSALYLCASSLIRQGARETQYFGPGTRLLVL.

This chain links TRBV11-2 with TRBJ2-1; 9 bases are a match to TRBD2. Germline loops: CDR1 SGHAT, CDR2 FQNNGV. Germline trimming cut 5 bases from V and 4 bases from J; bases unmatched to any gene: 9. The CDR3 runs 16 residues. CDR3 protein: CASSLSGTSSYNEQFF. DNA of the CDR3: TGTGCCAGCAGCCTCTCCGGGACTAGCTCGTACAATGAGCAGTTCTTC.

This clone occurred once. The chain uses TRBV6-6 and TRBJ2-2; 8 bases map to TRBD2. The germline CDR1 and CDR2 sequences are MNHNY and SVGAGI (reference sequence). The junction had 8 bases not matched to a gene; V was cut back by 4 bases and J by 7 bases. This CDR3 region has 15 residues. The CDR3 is CASSWGLAGNGELFF. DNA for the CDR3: TGTGCCAGCAGTTGGGGGCTAGCGGGCAACGGGGAGCTGTTTTTT.

CDR3 sequence: CASSQDRLGYEQYF. DNA of the CDR3: TGTGCCAGCAGCCAAGACAGACTGGGGTACGAGCAGTACTTC. V is TRBV4-2 and J is TRBJ2-7; D gene unclear. Germline CDR1 reads LGHNA; CDR2 reads YNFKEQ. The CDR3 covers 14 residues. Trimming took 0 bases from V and 4 from J, leaving 10 bases between them.

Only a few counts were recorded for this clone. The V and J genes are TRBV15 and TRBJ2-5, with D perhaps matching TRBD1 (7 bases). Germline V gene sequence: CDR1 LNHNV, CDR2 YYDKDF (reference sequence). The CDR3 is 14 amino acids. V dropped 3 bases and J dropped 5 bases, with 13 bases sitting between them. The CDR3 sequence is CATSSRGDSETQYF. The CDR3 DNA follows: TGTGCCACCAGCAGCAGGGGGGATTCTGAGACCCAGTACTTC. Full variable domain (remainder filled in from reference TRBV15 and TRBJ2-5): DAMVIQNPRYQVTQFGKPVTLSCSQTLNHNVMYWYQQKSSQAPKLLFHYYDKDFNNEADTPDNFQSRRPNTSFCFLDIRSPGLGDTAMYLCATSSRGDSETQYFGPGTRLLVL.

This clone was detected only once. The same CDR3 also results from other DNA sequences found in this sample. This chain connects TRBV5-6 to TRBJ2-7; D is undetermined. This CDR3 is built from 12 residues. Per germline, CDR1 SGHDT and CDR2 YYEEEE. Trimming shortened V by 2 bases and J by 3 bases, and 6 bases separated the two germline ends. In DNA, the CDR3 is TGTGCCAGCAGCTTAGGCGGCTACGAGCAGTACTTC. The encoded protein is CASSLGGYEQYF.

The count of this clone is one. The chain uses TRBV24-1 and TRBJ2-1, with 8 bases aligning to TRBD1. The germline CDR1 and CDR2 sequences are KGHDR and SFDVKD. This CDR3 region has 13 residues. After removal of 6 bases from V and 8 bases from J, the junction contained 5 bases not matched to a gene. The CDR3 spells CATSQDRVDEQFF. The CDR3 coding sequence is TGTGCCACCAGTCAGGACAGGGTTGATGAGCAGTTCTTC.

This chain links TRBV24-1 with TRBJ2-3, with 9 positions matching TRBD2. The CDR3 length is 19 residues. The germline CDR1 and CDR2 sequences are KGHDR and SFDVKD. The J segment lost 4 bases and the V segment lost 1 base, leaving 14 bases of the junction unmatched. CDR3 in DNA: TGTGCCACCAGTGATTTTGGGGCTAGCGGGACCGACCCCCCAGATACGCAGTATTTT. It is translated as CATSDFGASGTDPPDTQYF.

The CDR3 DNA reads TGCGCCAGCAGCTTCGACACCTCCTCCTACGAGCAGTACTTC. Translating it yields CASSFDTSSYEQYF. V gene TRBV5-1 combines with J gene TRBJ2-7, with unresolved D. Trimming removed 2 bases from V and 0 bases from J, with 9 bases in between. The CDR3 extends over 14 amino acids. Looked up from germline, CDR1 is SGHRS and CDR2 is YFSETQ.

The CDR3: CATRTGNEKLFF. The CDR3 bases are TGTGCCACCAGGACGGGTAATGAAAAACTGTTTTTT. V usage is TRBV15 and J usage is TRBJ1-4; no reliable D call. CDR1 is LNHNV, CDR2 YYDKDF, per germline (reference sequence). The ends were cut back, 6 bases at V and 4 bases at J, with 6 bases in the middle. This CDR3 has 12 residues. Full variable domain (rest looked up from reference TRBV15 and TRBJ1-4): DAMVIQNPRYQVTQFGKPVTLSCSQTLNHNVMYWYQQKSSQAPKLLFHYYDKDFNNEADTPDNFQSRRPNTSFCFLDIRSPGLGDTAMYLCATRTGNEKLFFGSGTQLSVL.

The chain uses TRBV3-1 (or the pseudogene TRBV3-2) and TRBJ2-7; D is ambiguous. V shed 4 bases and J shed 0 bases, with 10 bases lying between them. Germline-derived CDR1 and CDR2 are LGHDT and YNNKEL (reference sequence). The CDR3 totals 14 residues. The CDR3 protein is CASSLWVRSYEQYF. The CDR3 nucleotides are TGTGCCAGCAGCCTGTGGGTCCGCTCCTACGAGCAGTACTTC.

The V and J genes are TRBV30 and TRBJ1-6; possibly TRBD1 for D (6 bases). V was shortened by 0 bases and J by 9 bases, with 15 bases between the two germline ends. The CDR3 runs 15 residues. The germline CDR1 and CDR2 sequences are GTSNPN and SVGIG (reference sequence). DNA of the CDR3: TGTGCCTGGAGTGTACTGACAGGAGAAGGTTCACCCCTCCACTTT. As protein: CAWSVLTGEGSPLHF.

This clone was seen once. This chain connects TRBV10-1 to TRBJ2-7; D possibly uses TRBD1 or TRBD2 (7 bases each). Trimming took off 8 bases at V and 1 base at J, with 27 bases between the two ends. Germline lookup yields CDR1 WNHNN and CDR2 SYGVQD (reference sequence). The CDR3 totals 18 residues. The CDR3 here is CASLRQGDIRAGSYEQYF. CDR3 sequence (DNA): TGCGCCAGCCTTCGGCAGGGGGATATCAGAGCGGGGTCCTACGAGCAGTACTTC.

DNA of the CDR3: TGTGCCATCAGTGATAGCACTAGCCGCAACGAGCAGTACTTC. Translating it yields CAISDSTSRNEQYF. The J gene is TRBJ2-7, the V gene TRBV10-3; weak D call: TRBD2 (6 bases). This CDR3 region has 14 residues. The ends were cut back, 3 bases at V and 5 bases at J, with 14 bases in the middle. CDR1 is ENHRY and CDR2 is SYGVKD in the germline V gene.

The CDR3 DNA sequence: TGTGCCATCAGTGCTGACAGGGGGCCTAACTATAATTCACCCCTCCACTTT. Protein sequence: CAISADRGPNYNSPLHF. The chain joins TRBV10-3 to TRBJ1-6, with 10 positions matching TRBD1. The CDR3 loop spans 17 amino acids. J gave up 3 bases and V 4 bases, and 6 bases lay outside the gene matches. Germline V gene data show CDR1 as ENHRY and CDR2 as SYGVKD.

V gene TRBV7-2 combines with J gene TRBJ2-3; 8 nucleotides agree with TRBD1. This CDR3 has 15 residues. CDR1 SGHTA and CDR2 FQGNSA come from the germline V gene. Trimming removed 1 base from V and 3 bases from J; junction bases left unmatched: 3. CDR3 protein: CASSLDRGRTDTQYF. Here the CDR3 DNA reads TGTGCCAGCAGCTTAGACAGGGGGAGGACAGATACGCAGTATTTT.

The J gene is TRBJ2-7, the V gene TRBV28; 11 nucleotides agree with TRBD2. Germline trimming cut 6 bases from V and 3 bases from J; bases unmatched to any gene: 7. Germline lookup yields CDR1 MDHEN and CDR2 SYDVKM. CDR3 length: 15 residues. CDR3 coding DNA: TGTGCCAGCAGCTCCCTAGCGGGAGGAGGCTACGAGCAGTACTTC. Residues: CASSSLAGGGYEQYF.

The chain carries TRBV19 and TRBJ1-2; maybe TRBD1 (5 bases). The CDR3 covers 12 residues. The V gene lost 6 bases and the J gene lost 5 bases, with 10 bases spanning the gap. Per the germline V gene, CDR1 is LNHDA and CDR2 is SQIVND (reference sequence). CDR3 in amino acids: CASRRQGYGYTF. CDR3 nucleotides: TGTGCCAGTAGGCGGCAGGGATATGGCTACACCTTC.

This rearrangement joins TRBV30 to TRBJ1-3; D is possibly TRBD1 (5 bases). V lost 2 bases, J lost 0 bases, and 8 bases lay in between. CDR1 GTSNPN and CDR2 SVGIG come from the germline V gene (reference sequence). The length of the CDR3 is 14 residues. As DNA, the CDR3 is TGTGCCTGGAGTCCGGACACCTCTGGAAACACCATATATTTT. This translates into CAWSPDTSGNTIYF.

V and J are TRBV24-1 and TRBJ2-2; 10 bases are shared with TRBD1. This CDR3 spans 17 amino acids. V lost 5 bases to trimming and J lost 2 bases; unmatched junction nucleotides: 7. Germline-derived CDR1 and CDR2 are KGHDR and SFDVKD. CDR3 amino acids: CATSGLGTGDNTGELFF. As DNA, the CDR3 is TGTGCCACCAGTGGCCTGGGGACAGGGGATAACACCGGGGAGCTGTTTTTT.

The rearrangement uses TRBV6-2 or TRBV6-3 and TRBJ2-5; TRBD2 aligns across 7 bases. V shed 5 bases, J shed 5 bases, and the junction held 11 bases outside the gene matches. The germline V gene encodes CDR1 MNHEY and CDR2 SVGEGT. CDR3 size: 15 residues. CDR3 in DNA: TGTGCCAGCAGTCCCACCAAGTGGGGAGGGGAGACCCAGTACTTC. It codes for CASSPTKWGGETQYF.